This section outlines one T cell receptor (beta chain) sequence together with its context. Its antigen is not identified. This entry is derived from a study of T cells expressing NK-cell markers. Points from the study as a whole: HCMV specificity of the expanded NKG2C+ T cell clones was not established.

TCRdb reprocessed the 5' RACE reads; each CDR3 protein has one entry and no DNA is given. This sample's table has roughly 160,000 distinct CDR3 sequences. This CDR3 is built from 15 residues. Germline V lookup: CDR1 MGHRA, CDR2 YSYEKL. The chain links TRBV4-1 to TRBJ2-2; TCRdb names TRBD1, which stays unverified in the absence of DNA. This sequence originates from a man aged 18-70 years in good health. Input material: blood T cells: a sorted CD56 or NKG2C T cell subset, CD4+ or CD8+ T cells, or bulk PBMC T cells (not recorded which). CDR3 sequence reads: CASSRSGQRNGELFF.